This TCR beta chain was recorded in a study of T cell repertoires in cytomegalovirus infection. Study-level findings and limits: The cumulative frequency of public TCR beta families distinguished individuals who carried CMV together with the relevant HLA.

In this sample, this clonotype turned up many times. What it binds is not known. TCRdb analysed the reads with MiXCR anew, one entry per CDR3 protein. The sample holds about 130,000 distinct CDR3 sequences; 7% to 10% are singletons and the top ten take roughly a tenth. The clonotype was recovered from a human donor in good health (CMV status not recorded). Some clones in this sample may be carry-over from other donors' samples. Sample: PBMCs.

The CDR3 region has the DNA TGTGCCAGAGGGGACGGGCTTCGACATAGCAATCAGCCCCAGCATTTT. It encodes CARGDGLRHSNQPQHF. This sequence joins TRBV6-4 and TRBJ1-5, with D possibly matching TRBD1 (5 bases). This CDR3 region has 16 residues. Germline V gives CDR1 MRHNA, CDR2 SNTAGT. V was shortened by 9 bases and J by 0 bases, with 18 bases between the two germline ends.